This TCR beta chain was profiled in a study of OX40 agonist ivuxolimab in advanced cancers. Study overall: It was ivuxolimab, an agonistic anti-OX40 (CD134) antibody, that patients were treated with. From roughly 23 to 85 years was the age range, with a mean of around 54 years, and 65% to 90% were male.

CDR1 is SEHNR, CDR2 FQNEAQ, per germline (reference sequence). Trimming pared 5 bases from V and 0 bases from J, leaving 11 bases between. The CDR3 covers 15 residues. The repertoire was sequenced with immunoSEQ multiplex PCR; TCRdb's copy has only in-frame clones and lacks some. The table includes 65,000 to 95,000 clones, approximately 82% detected once. This receptor was obtained from an adult with an advanced solid tumor such as melanoma, head and neck, liver or kidney cancer. The sequenced sample was CD4+ or CD8+ T cells sorted from blood, obtained in a trial of the OX40 agonist ivuxolimab. The rearrangement joins TRBV7-9 to TRBJ1-5; possibly TRBD1 for D (6 bases). The CDR3 protein is CASSNGTLSNQPQHF. DNA for the CDR3: TGTGCCAGCAGCAATGGGACACTTAGCAATCAGCCCCAGCATTTT. Filled out from reference TRBV7-9 and TRBJ1-5, the complete variable domain reads DTGVSQNPRHKITKRGQNVTFRCDPISEHNRLYWYRQTLGQGPEFLTYFQNEAQLEKSRLLSDRFSAERPKGSFSTLEIQRTEQGDSAMYLCASSNGTLSNQPQHFGDGTRLSIL.